The entry below gives a single T cell receptor (beta chain) sequence along with its context. Germline values: CDR1 SGHRS, CDR2 YFSETQ. This CDR3 is built from 13 residues. Deletions cut 1 base from V and 7 bases from J, with 11 bases between. The data derive from a study of cytomegalovirus exposure and HLA in healthy donors. The PCR used 60 Vbeta and 13 Jbeta primers. Using immunoSEQ multiplex PCR, the repertoire was profiled, and TCRdb retains in-frame clones only, with some absent. The sample gives more than 130,000 clones, 78% of which show up once; less than 3% is in the top ten. V gene TRBV5-1 combines with J gene TRBJ1-2; D perhaps matches TRBD1 (5 bases). This clonotype was sampled from a male donor in good health and CMV-seronegative. Specimen: PBMCs. The CDR3 nucleotides read TGCGCCAGCAGCTTGAACCAGGGCATTGGCTACACCTTC. It codes for CASSLNQGIGYTF.